This is a list of T cell receptor beta chains from one sample in a study of T cells in Graves' hyperthyroidism and ophthalmopathy. A single record per CDR3 protein comes from TCRdb applying MiXCR to the multiplex PCR reads. The sample has about 540,000 distinct CDR3 sequences; around 46% are singletons. Input material: peripheral blood or thyroid tissue (not recorded which). Source of these receptors: a woman under 30 with Graves' hyperthyroidism. The CDR3 runs from the conserved cysteine through the conserved F or W. The D gene is left open where the match is weak. Clone size is not always given. Where it is, it says once, few, many or a class for expanded clones.

j_call v_call clone_size d_call cdr3_aa
TRBJ2-7 TRBV12-5 - - CASTPGRYEQYF
TRBJ1-3 TRBV6-1 few TRBD1 CASSEVGRQGDSGNTIYF
TRBJ2-5 TRBV19 few - CASSIFGLGSQETQYF
TRBJ2-3 TRBV4-2 once TRBD2 CASSQGLAGATDTQYF
TRBJ2-6 TRBV29-1 many - CSVGTLGANVLTF
TRBJ2-7 TRBV4-1 few - CASSQDRGNEQYF
TRBJ1-5 TRBV20-1 - - CSARDERDQPQHF
TRBJ1-2 TRBV7-8 - - CASSLVFATAGTNYGYTF
TRBJ2-3 TRBV2 - - CASRERTDTQYF
TRBJ2-5 TRBV2 - - CASSEGRYQQTQYF
TRBJ1-1 TRBV7-2 few - CASSWTRGNTEAFF
TRBJ2-5 TRBV12-3/TRBV12-4 - TRBD2 CASSNSGGQETQYF
TRBJ2-6 TRBV15 - TRBD1 CATSRGQGRSSGANVLTF
TRBJ1-6 TRBV2 - TRBD1 CASTRDSTSPLHF
TRBJ2-6 TRBV7-8 - - CASSLNPLAANVLTF
TRBJ2-7 TRBV7-2 many TRBD2 CASSHDSGRAVEQYF
TRBJ2-5 TRBV7-9 few - CASSSPVGETQYF
TRBJ1-1 TRBV9 - - CASTDGVNTEAFF
TRBJ1-1 TRBV12-3/TRBV12-4 few - CASSLIQGLAFF
TRBJ1-1 TRBV7-3 - - CASSPQSGVDTEAFF
TRBJ2-5 TRBV12-3/TRBV12-4 - - CASSYSNREETQYF
TRBJ2-6 TRBV10-3 few - CAISDRDISGANVLTF
TRBJ1-1 TRBV2 - - CASGLDGNTEAFF
TRBJ1-4 TRBV6-1 - TRBD1 CASRADRGREKLFF
TRBJ2-7 TRBV2 few - CASSSDDEQYF
TRBJ2-7 TRBV7-2 - - CASSSRAGPHYEQYF
TRBJ1-1 TRBV25-1 few - CASSPDEAGTEAFF
TRBJ1-2 TRBV29-1 many - CSVVGGVYGYTF
TRBJ2-7 TRBV7-6 - TRBD1 CATRQGTPSHEQYF
TRBJ1-2 TRBV2 - - CASSTDPYGYTF
TRBJ1-5 TRBV29-1 - - CSPTGGPQHF
TRBJ1-2 TRBV20-1 - - CSARDLTDSMGGYTF
TRBJ2-7 TRBV7-9 many TRBD1 CASSAGAGGHPLYEQYF
TRBJ1-1 TRBV20-1 - - CSAYRPGTEAFF
TRBJ1-4 TRBV7-9 - - CASSTSTARNEKLFF
TRBJ1-1 TRBV25-1 - - CASGRNTVVNTEAFF
TRBJ2-2 TRBV7-8 few - CASSLARLSTGELFF
TRBJ2-7 TRBV10-3 - TRBD2 CASSYEGLAGGEQYF
TRBJ2-3 TRBV7-9 few TRBD2 CASSQLAGSSTDTQYF
TRBJ1-6 TRBV15 many - CATSREQGNSPLHF
TRBJ2-7 TRBV7-6 once - CASSQTMDSYEQYF
TRBJ2-7 TRBV20-1 few TRBD2 CSATNPSGSSYEQYF
TRBJ1-4 TRBV5-1 once - CASSSGTVATNEKLFF
TRBJ1-1 TRBV24-1 - - CATRAGANTEAFF
TRBJ2-7 TRBV29-1 once TRBD1 CSVVCETGGSYEQYF
TRBJ1-2 TRBV25-1 - - CASSQGFLGNYGYTF
TRBJ1-2 TRBV25-1 - - CASSLGIVYGYTF
TRBJ1-1 TRBV29-1 - - CSVDRAGTIGEAFF
TRBJ2-5 TRBV12-3/TRBV12-4 - - CASSYSEAETQYF
TRBJ2-2 TRBV7-3 - - CASSQDPLAGELFF
TRBJ1-1 TRBV5-1 - - CASSLHGGNTEAFF
TRBJ2-7 TRBV20-1 - - CSARDLTGHYEQYF
TRBJ1-5 TRBV7-8 few TRBD1 CASSLIGTGDQPQHF
TRBJ1-2 TRBV5-5 few - CASSLVPRYGYTF
TRBJ2-7 TRBV7-9 - - CASSLAVSGASSYEQYF
TRBJ2-5 TRBV6-4 - - CASSDGESQYF
TRBJ1-4 TRBV2 few - CASSAGVTNEKLFF